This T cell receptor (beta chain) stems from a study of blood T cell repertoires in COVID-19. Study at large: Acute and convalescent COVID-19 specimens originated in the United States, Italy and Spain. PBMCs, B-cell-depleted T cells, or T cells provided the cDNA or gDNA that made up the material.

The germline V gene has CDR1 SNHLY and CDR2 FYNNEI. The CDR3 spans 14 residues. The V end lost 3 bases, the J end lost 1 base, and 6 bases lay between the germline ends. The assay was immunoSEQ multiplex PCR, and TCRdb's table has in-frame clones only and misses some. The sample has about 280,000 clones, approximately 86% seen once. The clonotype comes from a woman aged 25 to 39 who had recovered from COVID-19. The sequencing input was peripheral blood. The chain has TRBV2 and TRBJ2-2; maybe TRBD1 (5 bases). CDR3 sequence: CASSDQGNTGELFF. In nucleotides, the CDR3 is TGTGCCAGCAGTGATCAGGGGAACACCGGGGAGCTGTTTTTT. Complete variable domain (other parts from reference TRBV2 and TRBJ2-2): EPEVTQTPSHQVTQMGQEVILRCVPISNHLYFYWYRQILGQKVEFLVSFYNNEISEKSEIFDDQFSVERPDGSNFTLKIRSTKLEDSAMYFCASSDQGNTGELFFGEGSRLTVL.